This entry features one T cell receptor beta chain sequence. The sample is drawn from a study of blood T cell repertoires in COVID-19. The wider study: Spain, Italy and the United States supplied samples that represented acute and convalescent COVID-19.

Measured with immunoSEQ multiplex PCR; TCRdb has only the in-frame clones, and not every one. The data hold fewer than 200,000 clones, with about 74% observed a single time. Germline V gene data show CDR1 as SGHTA and CDR2 as FQGNSA. V lost 4 bases to trimming and J lost 15 bases; unmatched junction nucleotides: 4. The CDR3 has 12 amino acids. The chain employs TRBV7-2 and TRBJ2-1, with 12 bases fitting TRBD2. Input material: peripheral blood. The source of this sequence is a woman of 80 years or more with acute or convalescent COVID-19. The DNA for the CDR3 is TGTGCCAGCAGCTCTAGCGGGAGGGCTGGGTTCTTC. It encodes CASSSSGRAGFF.